This TCR beta chain stems from a study of cytomegalovirus exposure and HLA in healthy donors. Turning to the study itself: Out of roughly 170 million T cells, an earlier analysis found 117 million unique TCR beta sequences in total.

It was with 60 Vbeta and 13 Jbeta primers that the PCR ran. Only in-frame clones appear in the TCRdb table, and some are missing; sequencing was by immunoSEQ multiplex PCR. The table for this sample gives 30,000 to 35,000 clones. The receptor was isolated from a woman in her thirties or forties in good health and CMV-seropositive. Sequencing used PBMCs.

CDR3 in DNA: TGTGCCAGCAGTTTACCACAGCCCCTTGCGGGGGGCTACACCTTC. Protein: CASSLPQPLAGGYTF. This rearrangement joins TRBV28 to TRBJ1-2; D gene unclear. V gave up 2 bases and J gave up 8 bases, with 18 bases separating them. Germline-derived CDR1 and CDR2 are MDHEN and SYDVKM. The CDR3 has 15 residues.